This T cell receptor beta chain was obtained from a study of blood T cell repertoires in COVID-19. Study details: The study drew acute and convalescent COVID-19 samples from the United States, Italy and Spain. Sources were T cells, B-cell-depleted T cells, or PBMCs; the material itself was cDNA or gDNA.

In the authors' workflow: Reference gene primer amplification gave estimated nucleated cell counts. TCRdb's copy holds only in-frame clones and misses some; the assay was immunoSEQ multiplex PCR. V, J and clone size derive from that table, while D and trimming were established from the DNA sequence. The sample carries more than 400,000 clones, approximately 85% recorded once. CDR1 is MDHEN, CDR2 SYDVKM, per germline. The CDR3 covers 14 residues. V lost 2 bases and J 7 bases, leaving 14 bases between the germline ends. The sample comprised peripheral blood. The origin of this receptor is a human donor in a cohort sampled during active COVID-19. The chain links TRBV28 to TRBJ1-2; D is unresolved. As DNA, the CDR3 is TGTGCCAGCAGTTTAAGAATACGGAGCGGTGGCTACACCTTC. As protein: CASSLRIRSGGYTF.